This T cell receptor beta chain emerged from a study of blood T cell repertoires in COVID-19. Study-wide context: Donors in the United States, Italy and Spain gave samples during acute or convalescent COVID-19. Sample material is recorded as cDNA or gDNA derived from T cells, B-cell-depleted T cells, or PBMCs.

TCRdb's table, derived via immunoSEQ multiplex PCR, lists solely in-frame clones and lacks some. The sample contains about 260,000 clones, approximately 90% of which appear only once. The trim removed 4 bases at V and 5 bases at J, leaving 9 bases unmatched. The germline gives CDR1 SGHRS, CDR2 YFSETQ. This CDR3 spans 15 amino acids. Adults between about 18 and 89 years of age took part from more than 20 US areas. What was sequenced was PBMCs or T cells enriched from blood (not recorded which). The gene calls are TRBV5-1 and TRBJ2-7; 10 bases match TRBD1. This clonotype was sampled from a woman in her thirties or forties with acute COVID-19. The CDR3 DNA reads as TGCGCCAGCAGCCCCACGGGACAGGGGCTGCACGAGCAGTACTTC. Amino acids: CASSPTGQGLHEQYF.